The entry below describes one T cell receptor beta chain. Per the original methods: Counts of nucleated cells, estimated from reference gene primer amplification, were obtained. Only in-frame clones appear in the TCRdb table, and some are missing; sequencing was by immunoSEQ multiplex PCR. V and J calls and clone size are given by that table; D and trimming were obtained from the DNA. The data contain approximately 210,000 clones, roughly 84% of them singletons. The data originate from a study of blood T cell repertoires in COVID-19. At the level of the study: Nucleic acid was either cDNA or gDNA, and it came from T cells, B-cell-depleted T cells, or PBMCs.

The material sequenced was peripheral blood. The TCR comes from a man aged 40-49 years with active or convalescent COVID-19.

DNA for the CDR3: TGTGCCAGCAGTCCCAACAGGGGGCGAGGCTACACCTTC. This translates into CASSPNRGRGYTF. This rearrangement joins TRBV6-5 to TRBJ1-2; 9 nucleotides match TRBD1. The CDR3 totals 13 residues. Germline V CDR1 and CDR2: MNHEY, SVGAGI. J gave up 8 bases and V 5 bases, and 6 bases lay outside the gene matches.